In this sample, the clone carrying this TCR beta chain turned up once. No antigen is known for it. This entry is derived from a study of vaccination effects on CD4 cells after COVID-19. Study information: Expansion of antigen-specific CD4+ T cells with viral peptide pools was carried out by the ViraFEST assay before sequencing. General study findings and limits: Convalescent patients were few in the study, and early post-infection timepoints were absent.

Only in-frame clones appear in the TCRdb table, and some are missing; sequencing was by immunoSEQ multiplex PCR. This sample has 65,000 to 80,000 clones, with approximately 71% found just once. A roughly ten-day culture period preceded the isolation of CD4+ T cells. Each vaccine recipient was nucleocapsid antibody negative and had no prior SARS-CoV-2 infection. Cultures received IL-2 medium that replaced half the medium on days 3 and 7. This clonotype was obtained from a human donor who received a COVID-19 vaccine. Material: CD4+ T cells from PBMCs cultured without peptide, obtained before COVID-19 vaccination.

DNA for the CDR3: TGTGCCAGCACCCCAAATAGCAATCAGCCCCAGCATTTT. As protein: CASTPNSNQPQHF. The V and J genes are TRBV6-2 or TRBV6-3 and TRBJ1-5, with D unresolved. CDR3 length equals 13 residues. V lost 7 bases and J 0 bases, leaving 7 bases between the germline ends. Germline values: CDR1 MNHEY, CDR2 SVGEGT.